This T cell receptor beta chain appears in the sequencing data of a study of T cells in localized non-small cell lung cancer. Notes on the study in general: Uninvolved adjacent lung showed peak T cell clonality, exceeding tumor. Sequencing was limited to one tumor region, leaving the possibility of heterogeneity open. Adjacent lung was found to contain a median about 55 of the top 100 tumor clones. Greater blood T cell density accompanied longer overall survival.

Comments on this clone: Its specificity is not known.

The junction had 7 bases not matched to a gene; V was cut back by 0 bases and J by 5 bases. The V gene's germline CDR1 is MNHEY and CDR2 SMNVEV (reference sequence). The CDR3 is made up of 17 amino acids. Profiled with immunoSEQ multiplex PCR; TCRdb holds only in-frame clones, not every one. The sample yields 60,000 to 85,000 clones, 85% to 90% seen once. This material consisted of peripheral blood, taken before any cancer treatment. V and J are TRBV27 and TRBJ1-6, with TRBD1 identical over 7 bases. The sequence came from a male donor older than 55 with stage III squamous cell lung carcinoma. For the CDR3, the DNA is TGTGCCAGCAGTTTATCCTTATGGGACAGAAATAATTCACCCCTCCACTTT. Residues: CASSLSLWDRNNSPLHF.